A selection of T cell receptor beta chains follows, all from one sample in a study of blood T cell repertoires in COVID-19. Libraries were prepared by immunoSEQ multiplex PCR; TCRdb keeps only in-frame clonotypes and omits some of them. The sample holds approximately 210,000 clones, over 75% seen once. Sequencing was done on a sample of peripheral blood. Receptor source: a woman aged 35 to 49 with acute or convalescent COVID-19. The CDR3 runs from the conserved cysteine through the conserved F or W. D genes are given only for firm matches. Not all rows give a size; the values are once, few, many and, for expanded clones, a class.

TRBJ2-2,-,-,TRBV27,15,CASTLDRFNTGELFF,TGTGCCAGCACCTTAGACAGGTTCAACACCGGGGAGCTGTTTTTT
TRBJ1-2,-,TRBD1,TRBV11-3,13,CASSLGQGDGYTF,TGTGCCAGCAGCTTAGGACAGGGTGATGGCTACACCTTC
TRBJ1-4,-,-,TRBV19,14,CASAPRDSYEKLFF,TGTGCCAGTGCCCCCAGGGATTCATATGAAAAACTGTTTTTT
TRBJ2-1,-,-,TRBV4-1,16,CASSQVAARRDNEQFF,TGCGCCAGCAGCCAAGTAGCAGCCCGACGGGACAATGAGCAGTTCTTC
TRBJ1-4,-,-,TRBV3-1/TRBV3-2,15,CASSQFPGSNEKLFF,TGTGCCAGCAGCCAGTTTCCAGGTTCTAATGAAAAACTGTTTTTT
TRBJ1-2,once,TRBD1,TRBV7-6,13,CASSSDRGQGYTF,TGTGCCAGCAGCTCGGACAGGGGGCAAGGCTACACCTTC
TRBJ1-5,once,TRBD1,TRBV5-6,15,CASSWGTGRNQPQHF,TGTGCCAGCAGCTGGGGGACAGGGCGCAATCAGCCCCAGCATTTT
TRBJ2-1,-,TRBD2,TRBV19,16,CASSPRTSGLYNEQFF,TGTGCCAGTAGTCCTAGGACTAGCGGGTTGTACAATGAGCAGTTCTTC
TRBJ1-2,-,-,TRBV6-5,12,CASSPDSYGYTF,TGTGCCAGCAGCCCCGACAGTTATGGCTACACCTTC
TRBJ1-5,-,-,TRBV19,13,CASSIVGNQPQHF,TGTGCCAGTAGTATAGTCGGGAATCAGCCCCAGCATTTT
TRBJ2-3,-,-,TRBV24-1,17,CATPVCQRTTRTDTQYF,TGTGCCACCCCTGTATGCCAGCGGACTACCCGCACAGATACGCAGTATTTT
TRBJ1-5,-,-,TRBV11-2,13,CASSEGSNQPQHF,TGTGCCAGCAGCGAGGGCAGCAATCAGCCCCAGCATTTT
TRBJ2-3,-,-,TRBV7-9,16,CANPEGGAMSTDTQYF,TGTGCCAACCCCGAGGGGGGGGCTATGAGCACAGATACGCAGTATTTT
TRBJ2-5,once,TRBD1,TRBV18,15,CASSPGTGGIETQYF,TGTGCCAGCTCACCTGGGACAGGGGGCATAGAGACCCAGTACTTC
TRBJ2-3,-,-,TRBV10-3,14,CAISGAGGSDTQYF,TGTGCCATCAGCGGTGCGGGTGGGTCAGATACGCAGTATTTT
TRBJ1-5,-,-,TRBV6-5,13,CASGTGPNQPQHF,TGTGCCAGCGGAACAGGGCCTAATCAGCCCCAGCATTTT
TRBJ2-2,-,-,TRBV11-2,13,CASSLVRTGELFF,TGTGCCAGCAGCTTAGTGAGGACCGGGGAGCTGTTTTTT
TRBJ1-1,-,-,TRBV21-1,19,CASSKAGRGFIGRNTEAFF,TGTGCCAGCAGCAAAGCAGGGAGGGGGTTTATCGGTAGGAACACTGAAGCTTTCTTT
TRBJ2-3,-,-,TRBV6-1,16,CASSGRQDISTDTQYF,TGTGCCAGCAGTGGTAGACAGGATATTAGCACAGATACGCAGTATTTT
TRBJ2-5,-,TRBD1,TRBV6-6,15,CASSSGQSYGETQYF,TGTGCCAGCAGTTCGGGACAGAGTTACGGGGAGACCCAGTACTTC
TRBJ1-3,-,-,TRBV9,15,CASSETPQSGNTIYF,TGTGCCAGCAGCGAAACCCCCCAGTCTGGAAACACCATATATTTT
TRBJ2-3,-,-,TRBV10-1,13,CASSVAGTDTQYF,TGCGCCAGCAGTGTAGCAGGCACAGATACGCAGTATTTT
TRBJ1-5,-,-,TRBV5-1,15,CASSLQGYGNQPQHF,TGCGCCAGCAGCTTACAGGGATACGGCAATCAGCCCCAGCATTTT